These 14 T cell receptor beta chains originate from one sample sequenced in a study of OX40 agonist ivuxolimab in advanced cancers. Generated by immunoSEQ multiplex PCR, the TCRdb table keeps only in-frame clones and is missing some. Found here are about 99,000 clones, roughly 90% of them singletons; the top ten hold about 0.31%. Material: CD4+ or CD8+ T cells sorted from blood, obtained in a trial of the OX40 agonist ivuxolimab. These receptors were taken from an adult with an advanced solid tumor such as melanoma, head and neck, liver or kidney cancer.

This clone was seen only a few times. V is TRBV4-2 and J is TRBJ2-7; 8 bases fit TRBD1. The CDR3 consists of 15 residues. The ends lost 0 bases at V and 3 bases at J; junction bases unmatched: 4. Germline V gene sequence: CDR1 LGHNA, CDR2 YNFKEQ. CDR3 bases: TGTGCCAGCAGCCAAGAGAGGACAGGGAACTACGAGCAGTACTTC. Protein product: CASSQERTGNYEQYF.

The chain couples TRBV6-6 to TRBJ2-1; 13 nucleotides match TRBD2. CDR1 is MNHNY and CDR2 is SVGAGI in the germline V gene (reference sequence). CDR3 length: 15 residues. The trim removed 10 bases at V and 10 bases at J, leaving 13 bases unmatched. The chain's CDR3 is CATSGTSGIRSEQFF. In DNA, the CDR3 is TGTGCCACCTCCGGGACTAGCGGGATCCGGTCAGAGCAGTTCTTC.

V and J are TRBV6-1 and TRBJ1-5; maybe TRBD1 (5 bases). The CDR3 has 15 residues. CDR1 is MNHNS, CDR2 SASEGT, per germline. Trimming shortened V by 7 bases and J by 0 bases, and 13 bases separated the two germline ends. CDR3 in amino acids: CASNQSGGSNQPQHF. In nucleotides, the CDR3 is TGTGCCAGCAACCAATCGGGGGGTAGCAATCAGCCCCAGCATTTT.

This rearrangement joins TRBV4-3 to TRBJ2-3, with 7 bases aligning to TRBD1. The CDR3 contains 17 residues. The ends lost 4 bases at V and 1 base at J; junction bases unmatched: 11. Germline CDR1 reads LGHNA; CDR2 reads YSLEER. The CDR3 DNA reads TGCGCCAGCAGCCCCGGGACAGCCAATTGGGGCACAGATACGCAGTATTTT. It yields the protein CASSPGTANWGTDTQYF.

The CDR3 DNA sequence: TGCAGTGCTAGGGTGGCAGATACGCAGTATTTT. It specifies CSARVADTQYF. The gene calls are TRBV20-1 and TRBJ2-3; D gene uncertain. Trimming cost V 3 bases and J 4 bases, with 5 bases left between them. This CDR3 has 11 amino acids. The V gene's germline CDR1 is DFQATT and CDR2 SNEGSKA (reference sequence).

The genes are TRBV7-6 and TRBJ2-7; the D gene is possibly TRBD2 (7 bases). The CDR3 totals 16 residues. Germline lookup yields CDR1 SGHVS and CDR2 FNYEAQ. Trimming took off 5 bases at V and 0 bases at J, with 17 bases between the two ends. The CDR3 DNA reads TGTGCCAGCAGCGATCTGGGGGGGGCACGCTCCTACGAGCAGTACTTC. It yields the protein CASSDLGGARSYEQYF.

The chain is built from TRBV2 and TRBJ2-2; no clear D. V was pared by 3 bases and J by 7 bases, with 9 bases between. CDR3 size: 13 residues. Germline-derived CDR1 and CDR2 are SNHLY and FYNNEI. DNA of the CDR3: TGTGCCAGCAGTGATGGTTGGGGCGGGGAGCTGTTTTTT. This codes for CASSDGWGGELFF.

This clone was seen once. The DNA for the CDR3 is TGTGCCAGCAGCGTAGAGGACCGCTCCTACAATGAGCAGTTCTTC. Its protein is CASSVEDRSYNEQFF. J is TRBJ2-1 and V is TRBV9; D unclear. The ends were cut back, 0 bases at V and 0 bases at J, with 7 bases in the middle. CDR3 length equals 15 residues. From germline, CDR1 is SGDLS and CDR2 YYNGEE.

The chain carries TRBV7-9 and TRBJ2-6, with 7 nucleotides matching TRBD2. Germline V lookup: CDR1 SEHNR, CDR2 FQNEAQ (reference sequence). The CDR3 has 15 residues. Trimming at V came to 6 bases and at J to 2 bases, leaving 4 bases not matched to a gene. CDR3 residues: CASSPTSAGANVLTF. The CDR3 DNA reads TGTGCCAGCAGTCCTACTAGCGCTGGGGCCAACGTCCTGACTTTC.

The chain uses TRBV29-1 and TRBJ2-2; 8 bases agree with TRBD1. This CDR3 has 15 residues. Per germline, CDR1 SQVTM and CDR2 ANQGSEA. Losses at the gene ends were 4 bases for V and 4 bases for J; bases not matched to a gene: 8. The chain's CDR3 is CSVGGDRSGTGELFF. The CDR3 bases are TGCAGCGTTGGGGGGGACAGGTCGGGCACCGGGGAGCTGTTTTTT.

The J gene is TRBJ2-1, the V gene TRBV5-6, with no clear D. V was pared by 5 bases and J by 9 bases, with 12 bases between. The CDR3 consists of 12 residues. Germline CDR1 and CDR2: SGHDT and YYEEEE. CDR3 in DNA: TGTGCCAGCAGTTTTAAAATCGGTGAGCAGTTCTTC. It codes for CASSFKIGEQFF.

This clone was found a few times. The chain combines TRBV18 with TRBJ1-1; no clear D gene. V was cut by 0 bases and J by 2 bases, with 4 bases left in between. CDR3 length equals 13 residues. Germline V CDR1 and CDR2: KGHSH, LQKENI. CDR3 loop: CASSPPRNTEAFF. The DNA of the CDR3 is TGTGCCAGCTCACCACCTCGAAACACTGAAGCTTTCTTT.

The gene calls are TRBV4-2 and TRBJ2-4; D might be TRBD1 or TRBD2, each matching 5 bases. The ends were cut back, 2 bases at V and 8 bases at J, with 16 bases in the middle. The CDR3 runs to 15 residues. The germline V gene has CDR1 LGHNA and CDR2 YNFKEQ. Written as DNA, the CDR3 is TGTGCCAGCAGCCAAATCGGGGACCCCGGGGACATTCAGTACTTC. This gives the protein CASSQIGDPGDIQYF.

V is TRBV7-8 and J is TRBJ2-7; D unclear. The germline V gene encodes CDR1 SGHVS and CDR2 FQNEAQ. V shed 4 bases and J shed 4 bases, with 14 bases lying between them. The CDR3 runs 14 residues. CDR3 bases: TGTGCCAGCAGCTCCCGGGTCCTCAATTACGAGCAGTACTTC. This codes for CASSSRVLNYEQYF.